The 27 T cell receptor beta chains below all came from one sample that was sequenced in a study of T cells in Graves' hyperthyroidism and ophthalmopathy (dated by TCRdb to 2018 to 2020). Library preparation was by multiplex PCR. Sequencing took place on an Illumina HiSeq 2000. The TCR beta CDR3 regions were amplified from RNA transcripts. The first round of RT-PCR for the TCR CDR3 was performed with the HTBI primer set and the Qiagen OneStep RT-PCR kit. TCRdb ran its own pipeline on the public reads, namely fastp trimming at Q25 and MiXCR clone calling, and kept in-frame beta chains. Every CDR3 protein is listed once, alongside the most common genes and DNA of its rows. The sample profile shows 500,000 to 550,000 distinct CDR3 sequences; around 21% of them were found once. The top ten constitute 26% of the sample. Sequenced: blood. The receptors come from a man between 18 and 29 years old with Graves' hyperthyroidism.

This clonotype was counted at least ten times. The chain recombines TRBV11-2 with TRBJ2-5; no definite D call. The ends were cut back, 4 bases at V and 9 bases at J, with 12 bases in the middle. CDR1 is SGHAT and CDR2 is FQNNGV in the germline V gene. The CDR3 contains 12 residues. The CDR3: CASSWVTGSQYF. CDR3 bases: TGTGCCAGCAGCTGGGTGACCGGTTCCCAGTACTTC.

The chain is built from TRBV12-3 or TRBV12-4 and TRBJ1-2; no definite D call. Trimming took off 6 bases at V and 8 bases at J, with 13 bases between the two ends. The CDR3 sequence is 12 residues long. The CDR3 region is CASSTDSHGYTF. The CDR3 region has the DNA TGTGCCAGCAGCACGGATTCCCACGGCTACACCTTC.

This clonotype was seen more than once but under ten times. The V and J genes are TRBV6-5 and TRBJ1-2, with D possibly TRBD1 on 5 matching bases. The CDR3 totals 13 residues. The germline V and J ends were trimmed by 5 bases and 5 bases, with 12 bases remaining between them. Germline CDR1 MNHEY, CDR2 SVGAGI. CDR3 region: CASSTDRVYGYTF. The CDR3 DNA is TGTGCCAGCAGTACCGACAGAGTATATGGCTACACCTTC.

The chain recombines TRBV5-1 with TRBJ1-2, with D tentatively TRBD1 (5 bases). Germline loops: CDR1 SGHRS, CDR2 YFSETQ. V was pared by 3 bases and J by 8 bases, with 20 bases between. This CDR3 has 15 residues. CDR3 DNA sequence: TGCGCCAGCAGCTCCACAATGACAGCAACACAAGGCTACACCTTC. Translation: CASSSTMTATQGYTF.

At least ten counts were recorded for this clonotype. The chain is built from TRBV11-2 and TRBJ2-7; D perhaps matches TRBD2 (5 bases). The CDR3 length is 18 residues. Germline V gives CDR1 SGHAT, CDR2 FQNNGV. V was shortened by 5 bases and J by 6 bases, with 29 bases between the two germline ends. CDR3 DNA: TGTGCCAGCAGCCACCACCCCCGAGGAGGCCCCAGACGCGGCGAGCAGTACTTC. This translates into CASSHHPRGGPRRGEQYF.

This clonotype was counted ten times or more. The CDR3 nucleotides are TGTGCCTGGGCCGGACGTTCCTACGAGCAGTACTTC. Translation: CAWAGRSYEQYF. The rearrangement links TRBV30 to TRBJ2-7; the D is unclear. This CDR3 is built from 12 residues. CDR1 and CDR2 from the germline V gene are GTSNPN and SVGIG (reference sequence). V lost 5 bases and J lost 1, with 9 bases in between.

A word on this clonotype: A read error may explain this, as a much larger clone is one base away. This sequence joins TRBV24-1 and TRBJ1-6; D is unresolved. Germline V lookup: CDR1 KGHDR, CDR2 SFDVKD. This CDR3 contains 13 residues. CDR3 bases: TGTGCCACCAGTGGTTCCTCAAATTCACCCATCCACTTT. As protein: CATSGSSNSPIHF.

This clonotype was counted many times. This sequence joins TRBV12-3 or TRBV12-4 and TRBJ2-2; 8 bases are shared with TRBD1. V dropped 7 bases and J dropped 8; count of bases not matched to a gene: 9. The CDR3 totals 14 residues. The CDR3 sequence: CASNLSGQGGELFF. The CDR3 DNA reads TGTGCCAGCAACCTCAGTGGACAGGGTGGGGAGCTGTTTTTT.

The chain couples TRBV27 to TRBJ1-2; the match to TRBD1 covers 10 bases. Germline CDR1 and CDR2: MNHEY and SMNVEV (reference sequence). The CDR3 has 16 residues. The J segment lost 3 bases and the V segment lost 5 bases, leaving 9 bases of the junction unmatched. The CDR3 DNA reads TGTGCCAGCAGTCCGGGACAGGGGCGAAGGCACTATGGCTACACCTTC. It specifies CASSPGQGRRHYGYTF.

This clonotype was recorded at least ten times. The rearrangement joins TRBV5-1 to TRBJ2-5; D uncertain. This CDR3 is built from 15 residues. CDR1 is SGHRS and CDR2 is YFSETQ in the germline V gene. V was trimmed by 0 bases and J by 5 bases, leaving 14 bases between them. In nucleotides, the CDR3 is TGCGCCAGCAGCTTGGCCCGGACCTTGGAGGAGACCCAGTACTTC. Encoded protein: CASSLARTLEETQYF.

In this sample, this clonotype turned up many times. The rearrangement joins TRBV15 to TRBJ1-2; perhaps TRBD1 as D (6 bases). CDR1 is LNHNV and CDR2 is YYDKDF in the germline V gene (reference sequence). Trimming pared 5 bases from V and 13 bases from J, leaving 14 bases between. The CDR3 spans 11 residues. Written as DNA, the CDR3 is TGTGCCACCAGCCGAACAGGGATCCGCACCTTC. This codes for CATSRTGIRTF.

This clonotype showed up many times. V usage is TRBV2 and J usage is TRBJ2-5; TRBD2 is a possible D gene (5 bases). V was trimmed by 4 bases and J by 9 bases, leaving 24 bases between them. CDR1 and CDR2 from the germline V gene are SNHLY and FYNNEI. CDR3 length: 16 amino acids. CDR3: CASSASPDGVQAPQYF. Here the CDR3 DNA reads TGTGCCAGCAGTGCATCTCCGGACGGGGTTCAAGCTCCCCAGTACTTC.

The chain has TRBV6-1 and TRBJ1-5; D gene unclear. The CDR3 spans 16 residues. Germline V gives CDR1 MNHNS, CDR2 SASEGT. Trimming took off 6 bases at V and 0 bases at J, with 15 bases between the two ends. CDR3 loop: CASSPLASYSNQPQHF. The CDR3 coding sequence is TGTGCCAGCAGCCCTCTGGCCAGTTATAGCAATCAGCCCCAGCATTTT.

A few counts support this clonotype. V usage is TRBV10-2 and J usage is TRBJ1-5; 9 bases line up with TRBD1. CDR3 size: 13 residues. Germline V gene data show CDR1 as WSHSY and CDR2 as SAAADI. V lost 6 bases, J lost 7 bases, and 4 bases stayed unmatched. The CDR3 DNA reads as TGCGCCAGCAGGACCGGGACAGGGCAGCCCCAGCATTTT. Its translation: CASRTGTGQPQHF.

This clonotype was picked up a small number of times. This chain connects TRBV11-2 to TRBJ2-2; 11 nucleotides line up with TRBD1. The V segment lost 5 bases and the J segment 4 bases; nucleotides outside the gene matches: 6. The CDR3 runs 16 residues. Germline V gives CDR1 SGHAT, CDR2 FQNNGV. The CDR3 DNA is TGTGCCAGCAGCGAAAGGGACAGGGGGAGCACCGGGGAGCTGTTTTTT. Translated: CASSERDRGSTGELFF. The full variable domain, its missing parts supplied by reference TRBV11-2 and TRBJ2-2, is EAGVAQSPRYKIIEKRQSVAFWCNPISGHATLYWYQQILGQGPKLLIQFQNNGVVDDSQLPKDRFSAERLKGVDSTLKIQPAKLEDSAVYLCASSERDRGSTGELFFGEGSRLTVL.

This clonotype came up a few times. The chain links TRBV12-5 to TRBJ1-2, with TRBD1 identical over 7 bases. Unmatched junction bases numbered 5, after V lost 3 bases and J lost 1 base. The germline V gene encodes CDR1 LGHNT and CDR2 FRNRAP. This CDR3 comprises 15 residues. CDR3 sequence: CASGFQPGGNYGYTF. For the CDR3, the DNA is TGTGCTAGTGGTTTCCAACCAGGGGGTAACTATGGCTACACCTTC.

This rearrangement joins TRBV20-1 to TRBJ1-1, with a tentative D call TRBD1 (6 bases). V was shortened by 4 bases and J by 7 bases, with 16 bases between the two germline ends. The CDR3 covers 13 residues. CDR1 is DFQATT and CDR2 is SNEGSKA in the germline V gene (reference sequence). DNA for the CDR3: TGCAGTGCTAAAGGTCAGGGGTATAGTGAAGCTTTCTTT. The encoded protein is CSAKGQGYSEAFF.

This clonotype was recorded at least ten times. The chain is built from TRBV15 and TRBJ2-5, with TRBD1 as a possible D gene (5 bases). Trimming stripped 0 bases from V and 2 bases from J, with 16 bases between. Germline CDR1 LNHNV, CDR2 YYDKDF (reference sequence). The CDR3 covers 17 residues. The CDR3 DNA reads TGTGCCACCAGCAGAGATTCTAAGGCAGGGCGACAAGAGACCCAGTACTTC. Translating it yields CATSRDSKAGRQETQYF.

In the case of this clonotype: A read error may explain this, as a much larger clone is one base away. The chain has TRBV30 and TRBJ1-1; D remains unclear. Germline V gene lookup returns CDR1 GTSNPN and CDR2 SVGIG (reference sequence). The CDR3 runs to 13 residues. CDR3 in DNA: TGTGCCTGGAGTGCCTCTTGGAACACTGAAGCTTCCTTT. This translates into CAWSASWNTEASF.

In its sample, this clonotype was seen a few times. V is TRBV6-2 or TRBV6-3 and J is TRBJ1-1; 7 bases align to TRBD1. In germline, CDR1 is MNHEY, CDR2 SVGEGT. Germline trimming cut 6 bases from V and 7 bases from J; bases unmatched to any gene: 8. The CDR3 is 13 residues long. The CDR3, as DNA: TGTGCCAGCAGCCCGGACAGGATAAATGAAGCTTTCTTT. This encodes CASSPDRINEAFF.

V usage is TRBV28 and J usage is TRBJ2-5; 10 nucleotides line up with TRBD2. The CDR3 is 14 residues long. CDR1 is MDHEN and CDR2 is SYDVKM in the germline V gene. J gave up 5 bases and V 5 bases, and 5 bases lay outside the gene matches. CDR3 in DNA: TGTGCCAGCAGTCCTAGCGGGAGTAGGGAGACCCAGTACTTC. Its translation is CASSPSGSRETQYF. The full variable domain, in which reference TRBV28 and TRBJ2-5 provide the parts outside the CDR3, is DVKVTQSSRYLVKRTGEKVFLECVQDMDHENMFWYRQDPGLGLRLIYFSYDVKMKEKGDIPEGYSVSREKKERFSLILESASTNQTSMYLCASSPSGSRETQYFGPGTRLLVL.

This clonotype was seen once. V usage is TRBV7-9 and J usage is TRBJ1-5, with 7 nucleotides matching TRBD1. CDR1 is SEHNR, CDR2 FQNEAQ, per germline (reference sequence). With V trimmed by 5 bases and J by 3 bases, 4 bases remained unmatched. The CDR3 is 14 amino acids. The CDR3 protein is CASSTTGNNQPQHF. CDR3 nucleotides: TGTGCCAGCAGCACGACAGGGAACAATCAGCCCCAGCATTTT.

This clonotype was observed many times. This chain uses TRBV24-1 with TRBJ1-1; the D is unclear. The CDR3 is made up of 12 amino acids. The V end was cut by 9 bases, the J end by 11 bases, with 18 bases between. Looked up from germline, CDR1 is KGHDR and CDR2 is SFDVKD. The CDR3 protein is CATRNLAGSAFF. The CDR3 DNA reads TGTGCCACCCGTAACCTGGCCGGTTCGGCTTTCTTT.

This clonotype came up many times. The chain carries TRBV27 and TRBJ2-7; D might be TRBD2 (5 bases). The germline V and J ends were trimmed by 3 bases and 2 bases, with 14 bases remaining between them. The CDR3 runs 15 residues. CDR1 and CDR2 (germline): MNHEY, SMNVEV (reference sequence). The CDR3 sequence: CASSFLEGSTYEQYF. CDR3 sequence (DNA): TGTGCCAGCAGTTTTTTAGAGGGAAGCACCTACGAGCAGTACTTC.

This clonotype showed up many times. The J gene is TRBJ1-5, the V gene TRBV12-3 or TRBV12-4; TRBD1 might be the D (5 bases). The CDR3 is 14 residues long. Deletions cut 6 bases from V and 3 bases from J, with 12 bases between. The CDR3 is CASSRDGPNQPQHF. In DNA form, the CDR3 reads TGTGCCAGCAGCCGGGACGGACCCAATCAGCCCCAGCATTTT.

The chain recombines TRBV6-1 with TRBJ2-6, with a weak D call TRBD2 (5 bases). Germline CDR1 MNHNS, CDR2 SASEGT. V lost 7 bases and J 0 bases, leaving 13 bases between the germline ends. This CDR3 region has 16 residues. CDR3 nucleotides: TGTGCCAGCACTCGCGGACTGTTCTCTGGGGCCAACGTCCTGACTTTC. Translated: CASTRGLFSGANVLTF.

This rearrangement joins TRBV10-1 to TRBJ2-3; D may be TRBD2 (6 bases). CDR1 is WNHNN, CDR2 SYGVQD, per germline (reference sequence). Trimming cost V 4 bases and J 2 bases, with 16 bases left between them. This CDR3 contains 16 residues. CDR3 sequence (DNA): TGCGCCAGCAGTGGTATGTCGGGACTCTACACAGATACGCAGTATTTT. Translated, it gives CASSGMSGLYTDTQYF.